The subject of this entry is one T cell receptor beta chain. This clone has only a few counts. The clone's antigen remains unknown. Base quality data are lacking; no much larger clone is found one base away. Evidence of autoimmunity was present in all CD3G-deficient patients, and the autoimmunity was more severe in two of the patients. Patients were tested at ages ranging from 2 to 39 years, and reduced naive and increased memory CD4+ and CD8+ T-cell proportions were found in the patients. CD4+ cells were FACS-sorted into CD25-high CD127-low regulatory T cells and CD25-low CD127-high conventional CD4+ T cells. The patient group comprised roughly six individuals with CD3G deficiency. An international network of physicians spanning the United States, Europe and Asia provided the patient samples and clinical data. Ficoll density separation was used to isolate peripheral blood mononuclear cells. The multiplex PCR used 52 forward TRBV primers and 13 reverse TRBJ primers, with assay-based and computational corrections for amplification bias. Rearranged TRB loci were amplified from genomic DNA by multiplex PCR within the immunoSEQ assay. TRB amplicons were sequenced on an Illumina HiSeq platform. The authors' analysis ran thus. Custom algorithms error-filtered the raw sequences and aligned the raw sequences to reference gene sequences, after which the immunoSEQ online tools were used for analysis. Frequencies of productive and nonproductive TRB rearrangements were assessed among unique sequences as well as among total sequences. Assessment of potential self-reactivity relied on the hydrophobicity of positions 6 and 7 in the TRB CDR3, along with their amino acid composition. Prism software was used to run t tests, Mann-Whitney tests or two-way ANOVA for comparisons between groups. Sourced from immuneACCESS, this table was stored by TCRdb with only in-frame sequences that have V and J called. A share of the clones is absent; for the studies checked, an unresolved V gene accounts for under half, and the remainder has no known explanation. The DNA gave D and trimming, while V, J and clone size come from that table. Counted in this sample were about 17,000 clones; 70% to 85% of them appeared once. Together, the top ten hold about 8% of the sample.

This record belongs to a study of regulatory T cells listed by TCRdb under 2018. In terms of the full investigation: Between CD3G-deficient patients and healthy controls, the study compared T-cell receptor beta repertoires in sorted regulatory T cells, conventional CD4+ T cells and CD8+ T cells. General study outcomes and caveats: Hydrophobic residues at CDR3 positions 6 and 7 were enriched in conventional CD4+ T cells from CD3G-deficient patients, which suggests more self-reactive specificities. Repertoires from patients had restricted unique TRB V-J pairs and skewed V and J gene usage, with the strongest effect in regulatory T cells.

Sequenced material: conventional CD4+ T cells sorted from blood. The TCR originated in a person aged 25 to 39 with CD3G deficiency.

The CDR3 protein: CASSIRGKTDTQYF. The sequenced DNA: TGTGCCAGTAGTATAAGGGGGAAGACAGATACGCAGTATTTT. The V gene is TRBV19 and the J gene is TRBJ2-3; the D gene is perhaps TRBD1, on 6 matching bases. Relative to germline, V is 2 bases shorter and J is 3 bases shorter, with 9 bases between their ends. From a lookup of the germline V gene (reference sequence), CDR1 and CDR2 are LNHDA and SQIVND. The CDR3 starts with the cysteine, ends with the phenylalanine, and has 14 residues. The read is trimmed to its CDR3 DNA, 42 bases read in frame from base 1.